The clone carrying this TCR beta chain was recorded at least ten times. Clones were read by immunoSEQ multiplex PCR, and TCRdb kept only the in-frame ones, dropping some. Altogether roughly 400,000 clones are present, about 87% being singletons, with the ten largest covering roughly 9.4%. The entry originates in a study of blood T cell repertoires in COVID-19. Sequences were obtained from PBMCs or T cells enriched from blood (not recorded which). This receptor was obtained from a woman aged 50 to 65 who had recovered from COVID-19.

CDR3 sequence: CASSLDTEFEAFF. DNA of the CDR3: TGTGCCAGCAGCCTGGACACGGAGTTTGAAGCTTTCTTT. The chain employs TRBV7-9 and TRBJ1-1, with a weak D call TRBD1 (5 bases). The germline V gene encodes CDR1 SEHNR and CDR2 FQNEAQ (reference sequence). V lost 5 bases and J lost 7, with 14 bases in between. The CDR3 runs 13 residues.